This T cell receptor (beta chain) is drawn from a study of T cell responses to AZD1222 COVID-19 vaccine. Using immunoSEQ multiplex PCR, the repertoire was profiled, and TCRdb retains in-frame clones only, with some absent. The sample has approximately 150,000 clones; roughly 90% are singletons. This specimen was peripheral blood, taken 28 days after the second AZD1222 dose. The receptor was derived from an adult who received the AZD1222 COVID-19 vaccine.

The DNA of the CDR3 is TGTGCCAGCAGCGGGATATCAGCGATAAACACTGAAGCTTTCTTT. This codes for CASSGISAINTEAFF. The rearrangement links TRBV9 to TRBJ1-1; D not resolved. CDR3 size: 15 residues. CDR1 and CDR2 from the germline V gene are SGDLS and YYNGEE. Trimming shortened V by 3 bases and J by 2 bases, and 14 bases separated the two germline ends.